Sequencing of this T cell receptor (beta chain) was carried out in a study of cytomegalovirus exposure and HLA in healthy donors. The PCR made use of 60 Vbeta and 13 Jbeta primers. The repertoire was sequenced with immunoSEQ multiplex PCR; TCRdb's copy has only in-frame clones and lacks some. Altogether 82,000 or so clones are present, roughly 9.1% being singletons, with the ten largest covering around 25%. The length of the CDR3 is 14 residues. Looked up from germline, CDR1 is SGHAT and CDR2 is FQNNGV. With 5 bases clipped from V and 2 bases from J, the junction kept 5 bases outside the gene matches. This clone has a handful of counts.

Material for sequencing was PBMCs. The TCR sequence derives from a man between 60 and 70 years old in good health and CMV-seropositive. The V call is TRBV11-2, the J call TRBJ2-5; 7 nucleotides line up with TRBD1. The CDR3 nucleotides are TGTGCCAGCAGCGGGTCCAGGGGGCAAGAGACCCAGTACTTC. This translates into CASSGSRGQETQYF.